The sequence of this T cell receptor beta chain was determined in a study of PD-1 blockade in classical Hodgkin lymphoma. The CDR3 is 15 residues long. The germline V gene encodes CDR1 SQVTM and CDR2 ANQGSEA. Trimming removed 6 bases at V and 4 bases at J, with 20 bases between. Assay used: immunoSEQ multiplex PCR; TCRdb lists only in-frame clones, some missing. The profile shows about 16,000 clones, 80% to 90% of them singletons. This clone was recorded a few times. Time point in this sample: newly diagnosed, previously untreated cHL patient sample. Sequenced input: peripheral blood mononuclear cells (PBMCs). This chain joins TRBV29-1 and TRBJ2-3, with D perhaps matching TRBD2 (6 bases). This clonotype was obtained from a human donor with classical Hodgkin lymphoma. CDR3 nucleotide sequence: TGCAGCGTCGCCCGGGGAATAGGAGGGCCAGATACGCAGTATTTT. Amino acids: CSVARGIGGPDTQYF.